This TCR beta chain was profiled in a study of T cell responses to AZD1222 COVID-19 vaccine. Study outcomes and limitations: Close to half of spike-specific TCRs reportedly recognize unmutated variant regions. A mostly white British donor set with more females was recruited, and clonal diversity was possibly underestimated.

With regard to this clone: The antigen is unknown.

Germline V lookup: CDR1 SGHNT, CDR2 YYREEE (reference sequence). The CDR3 runs 16 residues. Trimming removed 4 bases at V and 5 bases at J, with 20 bases between. TCRdb's copy holds only in-frame clones and misses some; the assay was immunoSEQ multiplex PCR. The table includes about 130,000 clones, 92% detected once. Sample: peripheral blood, taken 28 days after the second AZD1222 dose. The clonotype originates from an adult who received the AZD1222 COVID-19 vaccine. The V and J genes are TRBV5-4 and TRBJ2-3; a possible D gene is TRBD2 (7 bases). In DNA form, the CDR3 reads TGTGCCAGCAGCGCTGCGGGGGCCCTCCGGAGAGATACGCAGTATTTT. Protein: CASSAAGALRRDTQYF.